Below, 27 T cell receptor beta chains from the same sample are listed, as sequenced in a study of early T cells in non-severe SARS-CoV-2 infection. TCRdb fed the 5' RACE reads into MiXCR, producing one record per CDR3 protein. Of about 64,000 distinct CDR3 sequences listed, approximately 9.2% were seen once; the top ten hold about an eighth. The input for sequencing was whole blood, taken at baseline. Source of these receptors: an adult who was a healthcare worker with PCR-confirmed SARS-CoV-2 infection or an uninfected control (not recorded which).

This clonotype was picked up many times. This chain links TRBV7-9 with TRBJ2-2, with 9 bases identical to TRBD1. The CDR3 sequence is 14 residues long. With V trimmed by 6 bases and J by 7 bases, 6 bases remained unmatched. The germline V gene has CDR1 SEHNR and CDR2 FQNEAQ (reference sequence). The CDR3 sequence: CASRTTGGHGELFF. Written as DNA, the CDR3 is TGTGCCAGCAGGACGACAGGGGGTCACGGGGAGCTGTTTTTT.

This clonotype was seen ten or more times. V and J are TRBV30 and TRBJ2-1; D remains unclear. The V end was cut by 3 bases, the J end by 3 bases, with 12 bases between. Germline loops: CDR1 GTSNPN, CDR2 SVGIG (reference sequence). The CDR3 has 14 amino acids. The DNA of the CDR3 is TGTGCCTGGAGCTCTTTTCGGTACTACAATGAGCAGTTCTTC. This codes for CAWSSFRYYNEQFF.

The sample holds many counts of this clonotype. The chain joins TRBV20-1 to TRBJ2-1; 14 bases are shared with TRBD2. CDR1 DFQATT and CDR2 SNEGSKA come from the germline V gene (reference sequence). The junction had 8 bases not matched to a gene; V was cut back by 0 bases and J by 7 bases. The CDR3 is made up of 17 amino acids. CDR3 sequence reads: CSARDDEGLAGENEQFF. The CDR3, as DNA: TGCAGTGCTAGAGACGACGAGGGACTAGCGGGAGAGAATGAGCAGTTCTTC.

V gene TRBV6-1 combines with J gene TRBJ2-7; D not certain. CDR1 MNHNS and CDR2 SASEGT come from the germline V gene. V lost 6 bases, J lost 0 bases, and 12 bases lay in between. This CDR3 is 14 amino acids long. The CDR3, as DNA: TGTGCCAGCAGCCTAGAAGTCAACTCCTACGAGCAGTACTTC. It is translated as CASSLEVNSYEQYF.

The chain recombines TRBV20-1 with TRBJ1-3; 8 bases fit TRBD1. Germline V lookup: CDR1 DFQATT, CDR2 SNEGSKA (reference sequence). Trimming cost V 2 bases and J 8 bases; bases outside gene matches: 5. CDR3 length: 13 residues. The CDR3 protein is CSARRQGQDTIYF. CDR3 sequence (DNA): TGCAGTGCTAGACGACAGGGACAGGACACCATATATTTT.

In DNA form, the CDR3 reads TGTGCCAGCAGCCCGGTGGGGGGTAGCGGGGAGACCCAGTACTTC. Translating it yields CASSPVGGSGETQYF. V usage is TRBV7-2 and J usage is TRBJ2-5; the match to TRBD2 covers 7 bases. V lost 5 bases to trimming and J lost 5 bases; unmatched junction nucleotides: 11. CDR1 SGHTA and CDR2 FQGNSA come from the germline V gene. This CDR3 has 15 residues.

This clonotype appeared a few times. This CDR3 reads CASSSGTGNGLGPYEQYF. CDR3 DNA: TGCGCCAGCAGCTCTGGGACAGGTAACGGCCTAGGGCCCTACGAGCAGTACTTC. This chain links TRBV4-1 with TRBJ2-7, with TRBD1 identical over 8 bases. The CDR3 covers 18 residues. Germline V gene data show CDR1 as MGHRA and CDR2 as YSYEKL. The V gene end was trimmed by 5 bases and the J gene end by 2 bases; junction bases not matched to a gene: 17.

There are many counts of this clonotype. The genes are TRBV20-1 and TRBJ2-2, with 7 bases aligning to TRBD1. J was trimmed by 6 bases and V by 5 bases; bases with no gene match: 18. Germline V lookup: CDR1 DFQATT, CDR2 SNEGSKA (reference sequence). This CDR3 contains 17 residues. In nucleotides, the CDR3 is TGCAGTGCTCCCGCGACCGGGACAGCGAAACGTGCCGGGGAGCTGTTTTTT. Residues: CSAPATGTAKRAGELFF.

This clonotype has just a few counts. The chain combines TRBV29-1 with TRBJ2-6; no reliable D call. V lost 5 bases and J 4 bases, leaving 6 bases between the germline ends. CDR1 is SQVTM and CDR2 is ANQGSEA in the germline V gene. The CDR3 is made up of 12 amino acids. CDR3 bases: TGCAGCGTTAGCTCCGGGGCCAACGTCCTGACTTTC. Protein: CSVSSGANVLTF. The full variable domain, in which reference TRBV29-1 and TRBJ2-6 provide the parts outside the CDR3, is SAVISQKPSRDICQRGTSLTIQCQVDSQVTMMFWYRQQPGQSLTLIATANQGSEATYESGFVIDKFPISRPNLTFSTLTVSNMSPEDSSIYLCSVSSGANVLTFGAGSRLTVL.

This clonotype was recorded many times. The chain combines TRBV29-1 with TRBJ2-2, with TRBD1 matching 10 bases. The V gene end was trimmed by 6 bases and the J gene end by 6 bases; junction bases not matched to a gene: 1. The CDR3 extends over 12 amino acids. Germline lookup yields CDR1 SQVTM and CDR2 ANQGSEA. The CDR3 nucleotides read TGCAGCGTCGGACAGGGGGCCGGGGAGCTGTTTTTT. Translating gives CSVGQGAGELFF.

This sequence joins TRBV12-3 or TRBV12-4 and TRBJ2-1; 7 bases are shared with TRBD2. This CDR3 spans 14 amino acids. Trimming removed 8 bases from V and 3 bases from J; junction bases left unmatched: 7. CDR3 in amino acids: CASFMRELYNEQFF. DNA for the CDR3: TGTGCCAGCTTCATGCGGGAGCTCTACAATGAGCAGTTCTTC.

This clonotype occurred many times. CDR3 nucleotide sequence: TGTGCCAGTACTCCCAGGGGGGGGACACCCTCCTACGAGCAGTACTTC. It yields the protein CASTPRGGTPSYEQYF. V usage is TRBV19 and J usage is TRBJ2-7; D possibly uses TRBD1 or TRBD2 (7 bases each). The CDR3 contains 16 residues. Trimming pared 7 bases from V and 0 bases from J, leaving 19 bases between. Germline V CDR1 and CDR2: LNHDA, SQIVND (reference sequence). Filled out from reference TRBV19 and TRBJ2-7, the complete variable domain reads DGGITQSPKYLFRKEGQNVTLSCEQNLNHDAMYWYRQDPGQGLRLIYYSQIVNDFQKGDIAEGYSVSREKKESFPLTVTSAQKNPTAFYLCASTPRGGTPSYEQYFGPGTRLTVT.

The chain links TRBV12-3 or TRBV12-4 to TRBJ2-1; TRBD2 matches 10 bases. The CDR3 runs to 18 residues. V dropped 8 bases and J dropped 10; count of bases not matched to a gene: 23. CDR3 in amino acids: CASAGRKALAGPGFEQFF. CDR3 nucleotides: TGTGCCAGCGCTGGCCGGAAAGCACTAGCGGGACCAGGATTCGAGCAGTTCTTC.

The table lists this clonotype with a few counts. The CDR3 bases are TGTGCCAAACCTCGCGGGTCCAACACCGGGGAGCTGTTTTTT. Residues: CAKPRGSNTGELFF. The chain carries TRBV2 and TRBJ2-2; the D gene is possibly TRBD2 (5 bases). CDR1 SNHLY and CDR2 FYNNEI come from the germline V gene. Trimming cost V 10 bases and J 2 bases, with 14 bases left between them. This CDR3 has 14 amino acids.

There are many counts of this clonotype. In DNA, the CDR3 is TGTGCCAGCAGTGATGGGACTAGCGGGAGTGGTACAAATACGCAGTATTTT. Encoded protein: CASSDGTSGSGTNTQYF. This sequence joins TRBV4-2 and TRBJ2-3; 14 bases map to TRBD2. The CDR3 is 17 residues long. The germline CDR1 and CDR2 sequences are LGHNA and YNFKEQ. V dropped 6 bases and J dropped 7; count of bases not matched to a gene: 12.

This clonotype was counted only a few times. The CDR3: CASSPLGGEVNTQYF. CDR3 nucleotide sequence: TGTGCCAGCAGCCCTCTAGGGGGAGAGGTGAATACGCAGTATTTT. The rearrangement joins TRBV13 to TRBJ2-3, with D tentatively TRBD1 (6 bases). V was pared by 5 bases and J by 7 bases, with 19 bases between. The germline V gene encodes CDR1 PRHDT and CDR2 FYEKMQ (reference sequence). This CDR3 is 15 amino acids long. The whole variable domain, filled in from reference TRBV13 and TRBJ2-3, reads AAGVIQSPRHLIKEKRETATLKCYPIPRHDTVYWYQQGPGQDPQFLISFYEKMQSDKGSIPDRFSAQQFSDYHSELNMSSLELGDSALYFCASSPLGGEVNTQYFGPGTRLTVL.

The V call is TRBV6-5, the J call TRBJ2-2; 7 nucleotides agree with TRBD1. Germline trimming cut 5 bases from V and 4 bases from J; bases unmatched to any gene: 10. This CDR3 spans 16 amino acids. Germline-derived CDR1 and CDR2 are MNHEY and SVGAGI. The CDR3 reads CASSERGTVTTGELFF. The CDR3 coding sequence is TGTGCCAGCAGTGAAAGGGGGACAGTAACCACCGGGGAGCTGTTTTTT.

This clonotype showed up just a few times. This rearrangement joins TRBV2 to TRBJ2-3, with TRBD2 identical over 7 bases. Per germline, CDR1 SNHLY and CDR2 FYNNEI. The CDR3 covers 14 residues. With 1 base clipped from V and 6 bases from J, the junction kept 4 bases outside the gene matches. The CDR3 DNA reads as TGTGCCAGCAGTGAAGGCGGGAGCAGCGATACGCAGTATTTT. As protein: CASSEGGSSDTQYF.

This clonotype was detected ten times or more. The chain recombines TRBV9 with TRBJ2-1; the D call may be TRBD1 or TRBD2 (5 bases each). The CDR3 is 14 residues long. Germline lookup yields CDR1 SGDLS and CDR2 YYNGEE. The V end was cut by 4 bases, the J end by 6 bases, with 14 bases between. This chain's CDR3 is CASSPLTGGNEQFF. The CDR3 DNA sequence: TGTGCCAGCAGCCCACTAACTGGGGGCAATGAGCAGTTCTTC. The full variable domain, with the rest looked up from reference TRBV9 and TRBJ2-1, is DSGVTQTPKHLITATGQRVTLRCSPRSGDLSVYWYQQSLDQGLQFLIQYYNGEERAKGNILERFSAQQFPDLHSELNLSSLELGDSALYFCASSPLTGGNEQFFGPGTRLTVL.

The chain links TRBV6-6 to TRBJ2-2; possibly TRBD1 or TRBD2 for D (5 bases each). Germline V gives CDR1 MNHNY, CDR2 SVGAGI (reference sequence). The CDR3 length is 13 residues. Trimming shortened V by 4 bases and J by 13 bases, and 16 bases separated the two germline ends. The CDR3 DNA reads TGTGCCAGCAGTTTCCCCGGGACGGAAAGGCTGTTTTTT. It yields the protein CASSFPGTERLFF.

The genes are TRBV6-5 and TRBJ1-2, with 8 bases fitting TRBD1. The CDR3 has 16 amino acids. V lost 4 bases to trimming and J lost 4 bases; unmatched junction nucleotides: 11. Germline V CDR1 and CDR2: MNHEY, SVGAGI. The CDR3, as DNA: TGTGCCAGCAGTTTCGGCAGGGGGCCTGTGGGCTATGGCTACACCTTC. Encoded protein: CASSFGRGPVGYGYTF.

This clonotype is judged medium-sized. The chain uses TRBV6-5 and TRBJ2-7, with a possible D match to TRBD1 (6 bases). Germline assignment: CDR1 MNHEY and CDR2 SVGAGI. Trimming took off 3 bases at V and 0 bases at J, with 15 bases between the two ends. The CDR3 loop spans 16 amino acids. The CDR3 coding sequence is TGTGCCAGCAGTTATCATTCAGGGGTCCTCTCCTACGAGCAGTACTTC. As protein: CASSYHSGVLSYEQYF.

This chain connects TRBV2 to TRBJ2-1; 8 positions match TRBD2. The germline V gene has CDR1 SNHLY and CDR2 FYNNEI. V shed 0 bases and J 4 bases; nucleotides not matched to a gene: 20. This CDR3 spans 21 amino acids. For the CDR3, the DNA is TGTGCCAGCAGTGAAGCGCTTCTTGCCGGGACTAGAATGTTGGGGTACAATGAGCAGTTCTTC. Amino acids: CASSEALLAGTRMLGYNEQFF. Supplemented by reference TRBV2 and TRBJ2-1, the full variable domain reads EPEVTQTPSHQVTQMGQEVILRCVPISNHLYFYWYRQILGQKVEFLVSFYNNEISEKSEIFDDQFSVERPDGSNFTLKIRSTKLEDSAMYFCASSEALLAGTRMLGYNEQFFGPGTRLTVL.

The chain has TRBV11-3 and TRBJ2-4, with D possibly being TRBD2 (5 bases). The V gene's germline CDR1 is SGHNT and CDR2 YENEEA. Trimming removed 5 bases at V and 6 bases at J, with 20 bases between. The CDR3 loop spans 16 amino acids. The DNA of the CDR3 is TGTGCCAGCAGCCTGCGCAGACTACTTTTAAGAAACATTCAGTACTTC. This codes for CASSLRRLLLRNIQYF.

This clonotype was counted many times. This chain connects TRBV6-2 or TRBV6-3 to TRBJ1-5; unclear D gene. V was pared by 4 bases and J by 4 bases, with 14 bases between. The germline CDR1 and CDR2 sequences are MNHEY and SVGEGT. This CDR3 spans 15 amino acids. The CDR3 loop is CASSSDGLMNQPQHF. In DNA form, the CDR3 reads TGTGCCAGCAGTTCCGACGGATTGATGAATCAGCCCCAGCATTTT.

This clonotype was observed a few times. This rearrangement joins TRBV5-1 to TRBJ1-2; possibly TRBD1 for D (6 bases). The CDR3 sequence is 14 residues long. From germline, CDR1 is SGHRS and CDR2 YFSETQ. Trimming took 5 bases from V and 7 from J, leaving 18 bases between them. The CDR3: CASRPTQGRGGYTF. The DNA for the CDR3 is TGCGCCAGCAGACCTACACAGGGCCGCGGTGGCTACACCTTC.

There are many counts of this clonotype. V and J are TRBV10-3 and TRBJ2-5; D gene ambiguous. Germline V gene lookup returns CDR1 ENHRY and CDR2 SYGVKD. The V gene lost 0 bases and the J gene lost 2 bases, with 7 bases spanning the gap. The CDR3 runs to 14 residues. The CDR3 nucleotides are TGTGCCATCAGTGAGTCATGGCAGCAAGAGACCCAGTACTTC. Translation gives CAISESWQQETQYF.